Following are 22 T cell receptor beta chains from one sample sequenced in a study of T cells in Graves' hyperthyroidism and ophthalmopathy (dated by TCRdb to between 2018 and 2021). Library preparation was by multiplex PCR. Sequenced using an Illumina HiSeq 2000. TCR beta CDR3 regions were amplified from RNA transcripts. A first-round RT-PCR of the TCR CDR3 used the HTBI primer set with the Qiagen OneStep RT-PCR kit. TCRdb itself trimmed the public reads at Q25 with fastp, ran MiXCR and retained productive beta chains. Records with the same CDR3 protein are collapsed into one entry carrying the most frequent genes and DNA. Present in this sample are about 210,000 distinct CDR3 sequences, 15% to 20% of which were seen just once. The top ten clonotypes cover around 50% of the sample. Sequences were obtained from blood. These receptors were obtained from a man aged 45-60 years with Graves' hyperthyroidism.

This clonotype has a handful of counts. This sequence joins TRBV12-3 or TRBV12-4 and TRBJ2-6; D gene unclear. V was clipped by 3 bases and J by 3 bases, with 6 bases between them. The CDR3 length is 14 residues. CDR3 amino acids: CASSLVSGANVLTF. The CDR3 nucleotides are TGTGCCAGCAGTTTGGTGAGTGGGGCCAACGTCCTGACTTTC.

This clonotype was counted many times. The chain joins TRBV28 to TRBJ1-2; TRBD1 matches 7 bases. Germline CDR1 and CDR2: MDHEN and SYDVKM. The junction had 3 bases not matched to a gene; V was cut back by 4 bases and J by 7 bases. This CDR3 contains 12 residues. The CDR3 region has the DNA TGTGCCAGCAGTTCCCAGGGGGTTGGCTACACCTTC. Its translation is CASSSQGVGYTF.

This clonotype was recorded many times. The chain has TRBV20-1 and TRBJ1-2; TRBD1 aligns across 12 bases. V was clipped by 4 bases and J by 3 bases; unmatched bases: 6. This CDR3 region has 15 residues. Germline CDR1 and CDR2: DFQATT and SNEGSKA (reference sequence). CDR3 region: CSAIPGQGAYYGYTF. The CDR3 DNA reads TGCAGTGCTATTCCGGGACAGGGGGCTTACTATGGCTACACCTTC.

This clonotype was seen at least ten times. The chain combines TRBV28 with TRBJ2-3; TRBD2 agrees at 14 bases. CDR1 MDHEN and CDR2 SYDVKM come from the germline V gene. The CDR3 is 17 amino acids. The V gene end was trimmed by 6 bases and the J gene end by 4 bases; junction bases not matched to a gene: 9. CDR3 amino acids: CASSTGTSGSFADTQYF. DNA of the CDR3: TGTGCCAGCAGCACGGGGACTAGCGGGAGCTTTGCAGATACGCAGTATTTT.

The genes are TRBV19 and TRBJ1-1; D is unresolved. This CDR3 comprises 12 residues. Trimming cost V 8 bases and J 1 base, with 8 bases left between them. The germline gives CDR1 LNHDA, CDR2 SQIVND (reference sequence). The CDR3 nucleotides are TGTGCCAGTGGCACCTCGAACACTGAAGCTTTCTTT. As protein: CASGTSNTEAFF.

This clonotype was found a few times. This rearrangement joins TRBV29-1 to TRBJ2-3; D might be TRBD1 or TRBD2, each matching 5 bases. Germline V gene lookup returns CDR1 SQVTM and CDR2 ANQGSEA. The CDR3 length is 11 residues. Trimming pared 4 bases from V and 3 bases from J, leaving 5 bases between. The CDR3 DNA follows: TGCAGCGTTGGGGGGACAGATACGCAGTATTTT. It encodes CSVGGTDTQYF.

This clonotype was found a few times. This clone may be a read error of a much larger clone one base away. The chain combines TRBV6-5 with TRBJ1-5; 7 bases match TRBD1. The CDR3 is 14 amino acids. Germline V gene sequence: CDR1 MNHEY, CDR2 SVGAGI. J was trimmed by 3 bases and V by 4 bases; bases with no gene match: 3. The CDR3 DNA reads TGTGCCAGCAGTTGGACAGGCGCCAATCAGCCCCAGCATTTT. Encoded protein: CASSWTGANQPQHF.

In DNA, the CDR3 is TGTGCCAGCAGCCAGCAGCGGGTGAACTACGAGCAGTACTTC. Its translation is CASSQQRVNYEQYF. The chain joins TRBV5-5 to TRBJ2-7; possibly TRBD2 for D (6 bases). The CDR3 loop spans 14 amino acids. V was trimmed by 4 bases and J by 3 bases, leaving 14 bases between them. Germline lookup yields CDR1 SGHKS and CDR2 YYEKEE (reference sequence).

This clonotype has ten or more counts. In nucleotides, the CDR3 is TGTGCCAGCAGTTACTCGTTGCCGGTGGGGGGCGACTATGGCTACACCTTC. Protein product: CASSYSLPVGGDYGYTF. The rearrangement uses TRBV6-2 or TRBV6-3 and TRBJ1-2; maybe TRBD1 (6 bases). The CDR3 extends over 17 amino acids. Germline-derived CDR1 and CDR2 are MNHEY and SVGEGT. The V and J ends lost 0 bases and 3 bases respectively, with 17 bases between them.

In its sample, this clonotype was seen many times. The V call is TRBV2, the J call TRBJ1-6; TRBD1 might be the D (6 bases). The CDR3 length is 15 residues. Germline V gene lookup returns CDR1 SNHLY and CDR2 FYNNEI. The V gene lost 5 bases and the J gene lost 5 bases, with 13 bases spanning the gap. CDR3 nucleotide sequence: TGTGCCAGCAGTTCTCAGGGGATAGATAATTCACCCCTCCACTTT. Its protein product is CASSSQGIDNSPLHF. The complete variable domain, with remaining parts taken from reference TRBV2 and TRBJ1-6, reads EPEVTQTPSHQVTQMGQEVILRCVPISNHLYFYWYRQILGQKVEFLVSFYNNEISEKSEIFDDQFSVERPDGSNFTLKIRSTKLEDSAMYFCASSSQGIDNSPLHFGNGTRLTVT.

The genes are TRBV19 and TRBJ2-5; the D is unclear. Germline values: CDR1 LNHDA, CDR2 SQIVND (reference sequence). Deletions cut 1 base from V and 1 base from J, with 4 bases between. The CDR3 is made up of 13 amino acids. The CDR3 here is CASSIGGQETQYF. CDR3 nucleotides: TGTGCCAGTAGTATAGGCGGCCAAGAGACCCAGTACTTC.

The chain couples TRBV25-1 to TRBJ1-3, with a weak D call TRBD1 (6 bases). The CDR3 totals 15 residues. Trimming removed 3 bases from V and 0 bases from J, with 9 bases in between. CDR1 is MGHDK and CDR2 is SYGVNS in the germline V gene. CDR3 loop: CASSEGDISGNTIYF. The CDR3 nucleotides are TGTGCCAGCAGTGAGGGGGACATCTCTGGAAACACCATATATTTT. The full variable domain, rest sourced from reference TRBV25-1 and TRBJ1-3, is EADIYQTPRYLVIGTGKKITLECSQTMGHDKMYWYQQDPGMELHLIHYSYGVNSTEKGDLSSESTVSRIRTEHFPLTLESARPSHTSQYLCASSEGDISGNTIYFGEGSWLTVV.

This clonotype has at least ten counts. The rearrangement joins TRBV6-2 or TRBV6-3 to TRBJ1-1, with D maybe TRBD1 (6 bases). In germline, CDR1 is MNHEY, CDR2 SVGEGT. V lost 6 bases, J lost 4 bases, and 12 bases lay in between. The CDR3 spans 13 residues. The DNA for the CDR3 is TGTGCCAGCAGACCACAGGGATCCACTGAAGCTTTCTTT. Protein product: CASRPQGSTEAFF.

CDR3 sequence (DNA): TGCAGTGCTGACAGACAGGGCCTCCAAGAGACCCAGTACTTC. It translates to CSADRQGLQETQYF. The chain has TRBV20-1 and TRBJ2-5, with 7 bases matching TRBD1. CDR1 is DFQATT, CDR2 SNEGSKA, per germline (reference sequence). V gave up 5 bases and J gave up 1 base; unmatched junction bases: 7. The CDR3 is 14 residues long.

This clonotype was detected many times. The genes are TRBV7-2 and TRBJ2-5; no firm D call. This CDR3 contains 13 residues. CDR1 is SGHTA, CDR2 FQGNSA, per germline. Deletions cut 1 base from V and 5 bases from J, with 8 bases between. The CDR3 spells CASSLVRSETQYF. The CDR3 coding sequence is TGTGCCAGCAGCTTAGTTAGGTCGGAGACCCAGTACTTC.

V and J are TRBV24-1 and TRBJ2-5; D remains ambiguous. V lost 1 base, J lost 0 bases, and 8 bases lay in between. The CDR3 totals 15 residues. The germline CDR1 and CDR2 sequences are KGHDR and SFDVKD. Here the CDR3 DNA reads TGTGCCACCAGTGATTTAGGCGGAAACCAAGAGACCCAGTACTTC. Amino acid sequence: CATSDLGGNQETQYF.

This chain uses TRBV20-1 with TRBJ2-1; 11 bases agree with TRBD2. The germline V gene encodes CDR1 DFQATT and CDR2 SNEGSKA (reference sequence). The V gene end was trimmed by 6 bases and the J gene end by 0 bases; junction bases not matched to a gene: 10. CDR3 length equals 17 residues. CDR3 region: CSAEGLAVVPSYNEQFF. Written as DNA, the CDR3 is TGCAGTGCCGAGGGACTAGCGGTCGTGCCCTCCTACAATGAGCAGTTCTTC.

This chain uses TRBV11-2 with TRBJ1-4; D unresolved. Germline CDR1 reads SGHAT; CDR2 reads FQNNGV. Deletions cut 2 bases from V and 6 bases from J, with 13 bases between. The length of the CDR3 is 15 residues. Written as DNA, the CDR3 is TGTGCCAGCAGCTTAAATCTCGGAGCGGATGAAAAACTGTTTTTT. It translates to CASSLNLGADEKLFF.

The CDR3 sequence is CASSPDRGRASSNQPQHF. DNA for the CDR3: TGTGCCAGCAGTCCTGACAGGGGGAGAGCCTCTAGCAATCAGCCCCAGCATTTT. V usage is TRBV28 and J usage is TRBJ1-5; 9 bases match TRBD1. Trimming removed 5 bases from V and 0 bases from J; junction bases left unmatched: 11. The CDR3 runs to 18 residues. Germline lookup yields CDR1 MDHEN and CDR2 SYDVKM.

This clonotype was detected ten times or more. The CDR3 protein is CASSQGQGKQRQGYTF. The CDR3 region has the DNA TGTGCCAGCAGCCAGGGACAGGGAAAACAACGGCAAGGCTACACCTTC. The genes are TRBV11-2 and TRBJ1-2, with TRBD1 matching 9 bases. CDR1 and CDR2 from the germline V gene are SGHAT and FQNNGV. The CDR3 spans 16 residues. Trimming at V came to 5 bases and at J to 8 bases, leaving 15 bases not matched to a gene.

This clonotype occurred many times. J is TRBJ2-1 and V is TRBV30; unclear D gene. V was pared by 0 bases and J by 3 bases, with 9 bases between. Germline loops: CDR1 GTSNPN, CDR2 SVGIG (reference sequence). This CDR3 is built from 14 residues. CDR3 residues: CAWSVGPLYNEQFF. The CDR3 DNA sequence: TGTGCCTGGAGTGTTGGGCCCCTCTACAATGAGCAGTTCTTC.

This clonotype has at least ten counts. The rearrangement joins TRBV30 to TRBJ1-5, with a possible D match to TRBD1 (6 bases). This CDR3 has 18 amino acids. Trimming left V 0 bases short and J 5 bases short, with 23 bases between. The germline CDR1 and CDR2 sequences are GTSNPN and SVGIG (reference sequence). The CDR3 DNA follows: TGTGCCTGGAGTGTATCCCAACTTCAGGGGAGAGGTGATCAGCCCCAGCATTTT. This codes for CAWSVSQLQGRGDQPQHF.